These 17 T cell receptor beta chains came from one sample sequenced in a study of blood T cell repertoires in COVID-19. Repertoires were generated with immunoSEQ multiplex PCR, while TCRdb's copy carries only in-frame clones and drops some. The sample lists about 40,000 clones; around 83% were seen once. What was sequenced was peripheral blood. The source is a human donor in a cohort sampled during active COVID-19.

The rearrangement uses TRBV10-1 and TRBJ2-2; TRBD1 agrees at 11 bases. The V and J ends lost 5 bases and 8 bases, in that order; junction bases with no gene match: 7. There are 15 residues in the CDR3. Germline values: CDR1 WNHNN, CDR2 SYGVQD (reference sequence). The DNA for the CDR3 is TGCGCCAGCAGTACCGGGACAGGGGGATCTGGGGAGCTGTTTTTT. Translation: CASSTGTGGSGELFF.

The chain links TRBV20-1 to TRBJ2-1, with 12 bases that match TRBD1. The CDR3 is made up of 17 amino acids. V lost 3 bases and J lost 7; bases outside the gene matches: 13. Germline CDR1 DFQATT, CDR2 SNEGSKA (reference sequence). This chain's CDR3 is CSASKNSGTGGYNEQFF. The DNA for the CDR3 is TGCAGTGCTAGTAAAAATTCCGGGACAGGGGGCTATAATGAGCAGTTCTTC.

J is TRBJ2-1 and V is TRBV5-1; the D is unclear. Germline CDR1 SGHRS, CDR2 YFSETQ. The CDR3 spans 15 residues. V lost 4 bases and J 5 bases, leaving 16 bases between the germline ends. The CDR3 reads CASSRSPDQDNEQFF. CDR3 DNA sequence: TGCGCCAGCAGCAGGTCTCCCGACCAGGACAATGAGCAGTTCTTC. Supplemented by reference TRBV5-1 and TRBJ2-1, the full variable domain reads KAGVTQTPRYLIKTRGQQVTLSCSPISGHRSVSWYQQTPGQGLQFLFEYFSETQRNKGNFPGRFSGRQFSNSRSEMNVSTLELGDSALYLCASSRSPDQDNEQFFGPGTRLTVL.

This sequence joins TRBV5-1 and TRBJ2-5, with 8 bases identical to TRBD1. Germline CDR1 SGHRS, CDR2 YFSETQ. The CDR3 runs 15 residues. Trimming at V came to 4 bases and at J to 1 base, leaving 6 bases not matched to a gene. The CDR3 is CASSLPGTGQETQYF. DNA of the CDR3: TGCGCCAGCAGCCTTCCCGGGACAGGCCAAGAGACCCAGTACTTC.

This chain uses TRBV2 with TRBJ2-5, with D unresolved. The CDR3 length is 14 residues. V was trimmed by 0 bases and J by 8 bases, leaving 13 bases between them. The germline gives CDR1 SNHLY, CDR2 FYNNEI. CDR3 bases: TGTGCCAGCAGTGAAGCGCCCGCCCGGAGTACCCAGTACTTC. Translation gives CASSEAPARSTQYF.

The chain employs TRBV11-2 and TRBJ2-5, with 7 bases identical to TRBD1. Trimming removed 0 bases from V and 9 bases from J; junction bases left unmatched: 7. CDR1 and CDR2 from the germline V gene are SGHAT and FQNNGV. The CDR3 consists of 14 residues. The CDR3 is CASSLDKGAVAQYF. CDR3 nucleotides: TGTGCCAGCAGCTTAGATAAGGGGGCGGTGGCCCAGTACTTC.

A single count supports this clone. The V gene is TRBV5-1, the J gene TRBJ2-2, with D maybe TRBD2 (5 bases). CDR1 is SGHRS, CDR2 YFSETQ, per germline. V lost 0 bases and J 5 bases, leaving 8 bases between the germline ends. CDR3 length: 14 amino acids. The CDR3 loop reads CASSLDRGTGELFF. The CDR3 DNA is TGCGCCAGCAGCTTGGATCGGGGTACCGGGGAGCTGTTTTTT. Drawing the rest from reference TRBV5-1 and TRBJ2-2, the complete variable domain is KAGVTQTPRYLIKTRGQQVTLSCSPISGHRSVSWYQQTPGQGLQFLFEYFSETQRNKGNFPGRFSGRQFSNSRSEMNVSTLELGDSALYLCASSLDRGTGELFFGEGSRLTVL.

The chain employs TRBV6-5 and TRBJ1-6, with a tentative D call TRBD1 (5 bases). Looked up from germline, CDR1 is MNHEY and CDR2 is SVGAGI. The CDR3 extends over 12 amino acids. Between the trimmed V and J ends, which lost 10 bases and 8 bases, there was a span of 12 bases. In DNA, the CDR3 is TGTGCCACCGGGGGTTATGATTCACCCCTCCACTTT. Translation gives CATGGYDSPLHF.

The chain combines TRBV6-5 with TRBJ2-7; a possible D gene is TRBD1 (5 bases). V dropped 6 bases and J dropped 1 base, with 13 bases sitting between them. CDR3 length: 14 residues. Germline V gene data show CDR1 as MNHEY and CDR2 as SVGAGI. CDR3 coding DNA: TGTGCCAGCAGATGGGGCCCTGATTCCTACGAGCAGTACTTC. As protein: CASRWGPDSYEQYF.

The chain couples TRBV19 to TRBJ2-1; TRBD2 agrees at 11 bases. This CDR3 comprises 16 residues. Per the germline V gene, CDR1 is LNHDA and CDR2 is SQIVND (reference sequence). Germline trimming cut 3 bases from V and 6 bases from J; bases unmatched to any gene: 7. CDR3 loop: CASSIRLAGGVNEQFF. CDR3 DNA: TGTGCCAGTAGTATCCGCCTAGCGGGGGGCGTCAATGAGCAGTTCTTC.

There are a few counts of this clone. The chain is built from TRBV27 and TRBJ1-6; perhaps TRBD1 as D (6 bases). V lost 7 bases to trimming and J lost 8 bases, with 15 bases between them. The CDR3 totals 14 residues. Germline values: CDR1 MNHEY, CDR2 SMNVEV (reference sequence). The CDR3, as DNA: TGTGCCAGCACCCTACAGGGATCCGATTCACCCCTCCACTTT. This encodes CASTLQGSDSPLHF.

This chain connects TRBV5-1 to TRBJ2-3; weak D call: TRBD2 (7 bases). V gave up 4 bases and J gave up 0 bases, with 18 bases separating them. Looked up from germline, CDR1 is SGHRS and CDR2 is YFSETQ. CDR3 length equals 17 residues. CDR3 DNA sequence: TGCGCCAGCAGCCCCAGGTGGGGGGGCTCTAGCACAGATACGCAGTATTTT. Residues: CASSPRWGGSSTDTQYF.

The chain combines TRBV7-3 with TRBJ2-3; a possible D gene is TRBD2 (6 bases). V was pared by 2 bases and J by 1 base, with 10 bases between. CDR3 length: 15 amino acids. Germline values: CDR1 SGHTA, CDR2 FQGTGA. The CDR3 is CASSLVGGRTDTQYF. In DNA form, the CDR3 reads TGTGCCAGCAGCTTAGTGGGGGGACGCACAGATACGCAGTATTTT.

The chain employs TRBV6-5 and TRBJ1-6; 8 positions agree with TRBD1. CDR1 is MNHEY and CDR2 is SVGAGI in the germline V gene. The CDR3 sequence is 15 residues long. Trimming took 2 bases from V and 7 from J; bases not matched to a gene: 4. The CDR3 region has the DNA TGTGCCAGCAGTTACGCGGACAGGGAGAATTCACCCCTCCACTTT. Protein sequence: CASSYADRENSPLHF.

The chain joins TRBV4-2 to TRBJ1-2; TRBD1 matches at 11 bases. This CDR3 comprises 14 residues. Per the germline V gene, CDR1 is LGHNA and CDR2 is YNFKEQ. The J segment lost 7 bases and the V segment lost 6 bases, leaving 7 bases of the junction unmatched. The CDR3 bases are TGTGCCAGCAGTCTGGGACAGGGGGTCCCTGGCTACACCTTC. Its protein is CASSLGQGVPGYTF.

This chain connects TRBV5-1 to TRBJ2-1, with 8 bases matching TRBD1. With 4 bases clipped from V and 2 bases from J, the junction kept 8 bases outside the gene matches. Looked up from germline, CDR1 is SGHRS and CDR2 is YFSETQ. CDR3 length: 16 amino acids. The CDR3 reads CASSPLQGVAYNEQFF. As DNA, the CDR3 is TGCGCCAGCAGCCCATTACAGGGGGTAGCCTACAATGAGCAGTTCTTC.

The rearrangement joins TRBV3-1 (or the pseudogene TRBV3-2) to TRBJ1-6; 7 bases align to TRBD1. J gave up 5 bases and V 2 bases, and 9 bases lay outside the gene matches. Germline CDR1 is LGHDT and CDR2 is YNNKEL (reference sequence). The CDR3 is made up of 17 amino acids. CDR3 DNA sequence: TGTGCCAGCAGCCAACCCTCAACGACAGGGAATAATTCACCCCTCCACTTT. Translated, it gives CASSQPSTTGNNSPLHF.